These 28 T cell receptor beta chains were sequenced from one sample in a study of T cells in Graves' hyperthyroidism and ophthalmopathy. Amplified regions were TCR beta CDR3 sequences from RNA transcripts. HTBI primers were employed in a first-round RT-PCR of the TCR CDR3. TCRdb reanalysed the multiplex PCR reads using MiXCR and keeps one entry per CDR3 protein. The sample carries about 640,000 distinct CDR3 sequences, under 25% recorded once. Sequenced material: blood. All receptors come from a young man with Graves' ophthalmopathy.

At least ten counts were recorded for this clonotype. The genes are TRBV5-1 and TRBJ2-3; D gene unclear. CDR3 length: 12 amino acids. V lost 4 bases and J lost 0, with 3 bases in between. The germline V gene encodes CDR1 SGHRS and CDR2 YFSETQ. The DNA for the CDR3 is TGCGCCAGCAGCGAAAGCACAGATACGCAGTATTTT. It codes for CASSESTDTQYF.

Many counts were recorded for this clonotype. CDR3 nucleotide sequence: TGTGCCAGCAGTGAAAGAGGTGGGGCAGGGGCGGACCAGCCCCAGCATTTT. Translation: CASSERGGAGADQPQHF. The rearrangement joins TRBV2 to TRBJ1-5; possible D gene TRBD1, 6 bases. This CDR3 contains 17 residues. The V end was cut by 2 bases, the J end by 7 bases, with 21 bases between. Germline lookup yields CDR1 SNHLY and CDR2 FYNNEI.

This clonotype occurred many times. The rearrangement links TRBV2 to TRBJ2-5; D not resolved. Germline CDR1 is SNHLY and CDR2 is FYNNEI. Trimming removed 3 bases at V and 5 bases at J, with 4 bases between. The CDR3 is 11 amino acids. The CDR3 coding sequence is TGTGCCAGCAGTGAGTTGGAGACCCAGTACTTC. Translated: CASSELETQYF.

In its sample, this clonotype was seen a few times. V is TRBV7-9 and J is TRBJ1-6, with 9 bases lining up with TRBD1. Trimming removed 6 bases from V and 9 bases from J; junction bases left unmatched: 6. The CDR3 sequence is 14 residues long. Per germline, CDR1 SEHNR and CDR2 FQNEAQ (reference sequence). The CDR3 DNA reads as TGTGCCAGCAGTTCGACAGGGGGGCCTTCACCCCTCCACTTT. Encoded protein: CASSSTGGPSPLHF.

This clonotype was detected only a few times. V usage is TRBV3-1 and J usage is TRBJ2-3, with D tentatively TRBD1 (5 bases). Trimming pared 3 bases from V and 2 bases from J, leaving 9 bases between. This CDR3 is built from 14 residues. Germline CDR1 reads LGHDT; CDR2 reads YNNKEL (reference sequence). DNA of the CDR3: TGTGCCAGCAGCCATGACAGCAACACAGATACGCAGTATTTT. Residues: CASSHDSNTDTQYF.

The J gene is TRBJ2-1, the V gene TRBV4-1, with 9 bases that match TRBD2. V dropped 6 bases and J dropped 4; count of bases not matched to a gene: 7. This CDR3 spans 15 amino acids. CDR1 and CDR2 (germline): MGHRA, YSYEKL. The CDR3 DNA reads TGCGCCAGCAGGGTCGGACTAGCGTCGTACAATGAGCAGTTCTTC. It translates to CASRVGLASYNEQFF.

This clonotype was seen many times. In DNA, the CDR3 is TGTGCCAGCAGTCCCTTACAGGGGGCACACTATGGCTACACCTTC. Protein product: CASSPLQGAHYGYTF. This rearrangement joins TRBV27 to TRBJ1-2; TRBD1 aligns across 9 bases. The CDR3 is 15 residues long. After removal of 5 bases from V and 3 bases from J, the junction contained 7 bases not matched to a gene. Per the germline V gene, CDR1 is MNHEY and CDR2 is SMNVEV (reference sequence).

This clonotype was found many times. V gene TRBV5-1 combines with J gene TRBJ1-1; no clear D gene. Trimming cost V 0 bases and J 7 bases, with 7 bases left between them. Germline-derived CDR1 and CDR2 are SGHRS and YFSETQ. This CDR3 has 12 residues. CDR3 nucleotide sequence: TGCGCCAGCAGCTTGGAAGGCCATGAAGCTTTCTTT. Protein sequence: CASSLEGHEAFF.

This clonotype was counted ten times or more. This rearrangement joins TRBV2 to TRBJ1-1, with D tentatively TRBD1 (6 bases). The CDR3 totals 14 residues. V was trimmed by 0 bases and J by 12 bases, leaving 17 bases between them. The germline CDR1 and CDR2 sequences are SNHLY and FYNNEI. This chain's CDR3 is CASSEALRRGGTFF. The CDR3 nucleotides are TGTGCCAGCAGTGAAGCGCTTCGACGAGGGGGGACTTTCTTT.

This clonotype appeared many times. V and J are TRBV28 and TRBJ2-5; the D gene is possibly TRBD2 (7 bases). V was trimmed by 9 bases and J by 1 base, leaving 18 bases between them. The CDR3 runs 15 residues. CDR1 and CDR2 from the germline V gene are MDHEN and SYDVKM. The CDR3: CASHPGGAGQETQYF. CDR3 DNA: TGTGCCAGTCATCCTGGGGGGGCCGGCCAAGAGACCCAGTACTTC.

This clonotype showed up just a few times. The CDR3 region has the DNA TGTGCCAGCAGTCCTAGCGGGATGGAGACCCAGTACTTC. This codes for CASSPSGMETQYF. This rearrangement joins TRBV6-2 or TRBV6-3 to TRBJ2-5, with 9 bases lining up with TRBD2. The CDR3 extends over 13 amino acids. The V gene's germline CDR1 is MNHEY and CDR2 SVGEGT. J was trimmed by 5 bases and V by 5 bases; bases with no gene match: 3.

This clonotype was counted many times. V and J are TRBV7-2 and TRBJ2-1; the D is unclear. The germline CDR1 and CDR2 sequences are SGHTA and FQGNSA. The length of the CDR3 is 15 residues. Trimming took off 1 base at V and 2 bases at J, with 9 bases between the two ends. Written as DNA, the CDR3 is TGTGCCAGCAGCTTAGGCCCAGAAGCCTACAATGAGCAGTTCTTC. This codes for CASSLGPEAYNEQFF.

This clonotype was observed a few times. The gene calls are TRBV20-1 and TRBJ1-4, with a tentative D call TRBD1 (5 bases). CDR3 length equals 14 residues. The V gene's germline CDR1 is DFQATT and CDR2 SNEGSKA (reference sequence). V gave up 7 bases and J gave up 4 bases, with 16 bases separating them. CDR3 sequence: CSVPPGRLNEKLFF. The CDR3, as DNA: TGCAGTGTTCCGCCGGGACGGCTTAATGAAAAACTGTTTTTT.

The rearrangement links TRBV20-1 to TRBJ1-5; D not resolved. The CDR3 loop spans 14 amino acids. Germline V CDR1 and CDR2: DFQATT, SNEGSKA (reference sequence). The ends were cut back, 2 bases at V and 0 bases at J, with 8 bases in the middle. The CDR3 loop reads CSARKGNSNQPQHF. Written as DNA, the CDR3 is TGCAGTGCTAGAAAGGGAAATAGCAATCAGCCCCAGCATTTT.

This clonotype was picked up many times. The chain joins TRBV28 to TRBJ1-1; D is perhaps TRBD1 (5 bases). The CDR3 spans 12 residues. Germline V gene sequence: CDR1 MDHEN, CDR2 SYDVKM. With 5 bases removed from V and 5 bases from J, the gap between germline ends came to 9 bases. The CDR3 sequence is CASSLTATEAFF. The CDR3, as DNA: TGTGCCAGCAGTCTGACAGCTACTGAAGCTTTCTTT.

The chain joins TRBV19 to TRBJ2-5; D may be TRBD2 (6 bases). Germline loops: CDR1 LNHDA, CDR2 SQIVND (reference sequence). Deletions cut 5 bases from V and 5 bases from J, with 12 bases between. The CDR3 has 13 residues. This CDR3 reads CASSVGDSETQYF. The CDR3 DNA reads as TGTGCCAGTAGTGTGGGGGACTCGGAGACCCAGTACTTC.

Only a few counts were recorded for this clonotype. The chain employs TRBV20-1 and TRBJ2-1; TRBD2 agrees at 15 bases. In germline, CDR1 is DFQATT, CDR2 SNEGSKA (reference sequence). J gave up 6 bases and V 5 bases, and 8 bases lay outside the gene matches. The CDR3 spans 16 residues. The CDR3 DNA sequence: TGCAGTGCTGGGACTAGCGGGAGGCTGGTTGGCAATGAGCAGTTCTTC. It yields the protein CSAGTSGRLVGNEQFF.

This clonotype appeared many times. The rearrangement links TRBV6-1 to TRBJ2-7; the D gene is possibly TRBD2 (6 bases). CDR1 MNHNS and CDR2 SASEGT come from the germline V gene. The CDR3 covers 13 residues. V lost 6 bases, J lost 7 bases, and 16 bases lay in between. The CDR3, as DNA: TGTGCCAGCAGATCCCCTTCAGGGAGGGAGCAGTACTTC. It specifies CASRSPSGREQYF.

The CDR3 reads CASSLLGILNTEAFF. CDR3 nucleotide sequence: TGTGCCAGCAGCTTGTTGGGTATCCTGAACACTGAAGCTTTCTTT. This chain links TRBV5-5 with TRBJ1-1; D ambiguous. The germline CDR1 and CDR2 sequences are SGHKS and YYEKEE (reference sequence). The CDR3 covers 15 residues. V was pared by 1 base and J by 0 bases, with 10 bases between.

This chain joins TRBV30 and TRBJ2-1; no clear D. Deletions cut 5 bases from V and 2 bases from J, with 4 bases between. The CDR3 runs to 11 residues. Germline CDR1 and CDR2: GTSNPN and SVGIG (reference sequence). Written as DNA, the CDR3 is TGTGCCTGGGGGCCCTACAATGAGCAGTTCTTC. It is translated as CAWGPYNEQFF. Based on the CDR3 plus reference TRBV30 and TRBJ2-1, the full variable domain is SQTIHQWPATLVQPVGSPLSLECTVEGTSNPNLYWYRQAAGRGLQLLFYSVGIGQISSEVPQNLSASRPQDRQFILSSKKLLLSDSGFYLCAWGPYNEQFFGPGTRLTVL.

This clonotype turned up a few times. This sequence joins TRBV28 and TRBJ1-1; D is undetermined. Trimming shortened V by 8 bases and J by 4 bases, and 5 bases separated the two germline ends. CDR1 and CDR2 (germline): MDHEN, SYDVKM. The CDR3 consists of 10 residues. CDR3 sequence: CASLSTEAFF. The CDR3 DNA sequence: TGTGCCAGCCTATCCACTGAAGCTTTCTTT.

The chain carries TRBV30 and TRBJ2-7, with 11 bases that match TRBD1. The germline V gene encodes CDR1 GTSNPN and CDR2 SVGIG (reference sequence). CDR3 size: 13 residues. Germline trimming cut 3 bases from V and 5 bases from J; bases unmatched to any gene: 3. The chain's CDR3 is CAWSGTGGDEQYF. CDR3 DNA: TGTGCCTGGAGCGGGACAGGGGGGGACGAGCAGTACTTC.

This chain connects TRBV6-1 to TRBJ2-1; 7 bases align to TRBD1. Losses at the gene ends were 8 bases for V and 2 bases for J; bases not matched to a gene: 9. This CDR3 comprises 15 residues. CDR1 and CDR2 from the germline V gene are MNHNS and SASEGT. CDR3 DNA sequence: TGTGCCAGCGGAGACAGGGTTGGCCCCTACAATGAGCAGTTCTTC. Its translation is CASGDRVGPYNEQFF.

The rearrangement uses TRBV20-1 and TRBJ2-7; maybe TRBD2 (6 bases). From germline, CDR1 is DFQATT and CDR2 SNEGSKA (reference sequence). The CDR3 runs 13 residues. The chain's CDR3 is CSSRLGTGYEQYF. CDR3 nucleotides: TGCAGCTCTCGGTTGGGGACTGGTTACGAGCAGTACTTC.

This clonotype was recorded a few times. V is TRBV7-3 and J is TRBJ2-7, with 11 bases identical to TRBD2. V shed 6 bases, J shed 5 bases, and the junction held 9 bases outside the gene matches. The V gene's germline CDR1 is SGHTA and CDR2 FQGTGA. The CDR3 runs 15 residues. CDR3: CASSLAGGSDHEQYF. CDR3 bases: TGTGCCAGCAGTTTAGCGGGAGGGTCCGACCACGAGCAGTACTTC.

This clonotype has only a few counts. The genes are TRBV24-1 and TRBJ2-2; D is ambiguous. Trimming shortened V by 4 bases and J by 0 bases, and 2 bases separated the two germline ends. The CDR3 totals 13 residues. Germline V gives CDR1 KGHDR, CDR2 SFDVKD. DNA of the CDR3: TGTGCCACCAGTGACCCGAACACCGGGGAGCTGTTTTTT. It yields the protein CATSDPNTGELFF.

This chain uses TRBV6-2 or TRBV6-3 with TRBJ2-7; 8 bases are shared with TRBD1. The CDR3 length is 14 residues. V shed 5 bases, J shed 1 base, and the junction held 4 bases outside the gene matches. CDR1 and CDR2 (germline): MNHEY, SVGEGT. The CDR3 DNA sequence: TGTGCCAGCAGTCCGACAGGGGCGTCCTACGAGCAGTACTTC. Amino acids: CASSPTGASYEQYF.

This clonotype was found a few times. The J gene is TRBJ2-7, the V gene TRBV7-8; 9 nucleotides match TRBD1. There are 14 residues in the CDR3. In germline, CDR1 is SGHVS, CDR2 FQNEAQ. The V segment lost 3 bases and the J segment 6 bases; nucleotides outside the gene matches: 6. The CDR3: CASSLAGTGREQYF. CDR3 DNA: TGTGCCAGCAGCTTGGCCGGGACAGGGCGCGAGCAGTACTTC.